Listed here are 9 T cell receptor beta chains from one sample, sequenced in a study of CD8+CD57+ T cells in acquired aplastic anemia. Both TCR beta VDJ combination and CDR3 sequence profiling were carried out. Genomic DNA was the template for this profiling. MiXCR, run by TCRdb on the reads, gives a single entry per CDR3 protein. The repertoire includes 150,000 to 200,000 distinct CDR3 sequences, 35% to 55% of them detected once, and about 1.1% sits in the top ten. Material for sequencing was sorted CD4+, CD8+, or CD8+CD57+ T cells (not recorded which) from PBMCs. These receptors all come from a human donor in good health.

CDR3 coding DNA: TGTGCCAGCAGTGAAGTGGCTGGATACAATGAGCAGTTCTTC. It is translated as CASSEVAGYNEQFF. The J gene is TRBJ2-1, the V gene TRBV2; D is uncertain. The CDR3 runs 14 residues. CDR1 and CDR2 (germline): SNHLY, FYNNEI. Trimming shortened V by 1 base and J by 4 bases, and 8 bases separated the two germline ends.

This clonotype came up a few times. V usage is TRBV10-3 and J usage is TRBJ2-1; a weak D match, TRBD2 (5 bases). This CDR3 has 15 residues. Looked up from germline, CDR1 is ENHRY and CDR2 is SYGVKD. V shed 11 bases and J shed 4 bases, with 21 bases lying between them. The CDR3 loop reads CASVRALDGYNEQFF. The CDR3 nucleotides read TGTGCCTCGGTGCGGGCCCTCGATGGGTACAATGAGCAGTTCTTC.

The chain links TRBV10-3 to TRBJ1-6; D possibly corresponds to TRBD1 (6 bases). V lost 10 bases, J lost 10 bases, and 17 bases lay in between. This CDR3 has 13 amino acids. Germline V CDR1 and CDR2: ENHRY, SYGVKD. The CDR3 bases are TGTGCCAGCAGCCAAGGGGGATACTCACCCCTCCACTTT. Protein product: CASSQGGYSPLHF.

Ten or more counts support this clonotype. The chain couples TRBV19 to TRBJ2-1, with unresolved D. The CDR3 length is 13 residues. V was clipped by 5 bases and J by 8 bases, with 13 bases between them. Germline V lookup: CDR1 LNHDA, CDR2 SQIVND (reference sequence). DNA of the CDR3: TGTGCCAGTAGTCTCCTGCAACCGGATGAGCAGTTCTTC. Translation gives CASSLLQPDEQFF.

This clonotype occurred many times. V and J are TRBV20-1 and TRBJ1-5; no definite D call. From germline, CDR1 is DFQATT and CDR2 SNEGSKA (reference sequence). Trimming took 2 bases from V and 4 from J, leaving 6 bases between them. This CDR3 spans 12 amino acids. CDR3 protein: CSARSPNQPQHF. DNA of the CDR3: TGCAGTGCTAGATCCCCGAATCAGCCCCAGCATTTT.

Concerning this clonotype: The conserved closing phenylalanine or tryptophan is absent in this CDR3, likely reflecting a read error. The chain joins TRBV6-1 to TRBJ1-1; 8 bases fit TRBD1. CDR3 size: 13 residues. V lost 11 bases and J lost 1; bases outside the gene matches: 6. Looked up from germline, CDR1 is MNHNS and CDR2 is SASEGT. Here the CDR3 DNA reads TGTGCCGCCAAGGGACAGGCGAACACTGAAGCTTTCTCT. Encoded protein: CAAKGQANTEAFS.

This rearrangement joins TRBV20-1 to TRBJ2-3, with D perhaps matching TRBD2 (5 bases). Germline V CDR1 and CDR2: DFQATT, SNEGSKA (reference sequence). The ends were cut back, 3 bases at V and 2 bases at J, with 15 bases in the middle. CDR3 length: 15 amino acids. CDR3 sequence: CSASGLALTTDTQYF. The CDR3 DNA reads TGCAGTGCTAGCGGGCTAGCTCTCACCACAGATACGCAGTATTTT.

The J gene is TRBJ1-6, the V gene TRBV10-3; tentatively, D is TRBD1 (5 bases). Trimming took off 2 bases at V and 5 bases at J, with 13 bases between the two ends. In germline, CDR1 is ENHRY, CDR2 SYGVKD. CDR3 size: 16 residues. The CDR3 DNA reads as TGTGCCATCAGTGAGGGAGGGACCGAAGATAATTCACCCCTCCACTTT. Its protein product is CAISEGGTEDNSPLHF.

This chain joins TRBV20-1 and TRBJ2-3; 9 bases map to TRBD2. The CDR3 has 16 amino acids. The ends lost 2 bases at V and 1 base at J; junction bases unmatched: 7. Germline assignment: CDR1 DFQATT and CDR2 SNEGSKA (reference sequence). In nucleotides, the CDR3 is TGCAGTGCTAGACCCCTAGGCGGGGGGGGCACAGATACGCAGTATTTT. This encodes CSARPLGGGGTDTQYF.